The 23 T cell receptor beta chains below come from one sample, sequenced in a study of early T cells in non-severe SARS-CoV-2 infection. One entry per CDR3 protein results from TCRdb running MiXCR on the 5' RACE reads. This sample yields roughly 58,000 distinct CDR3 sequences, of which around 13% are seen a single time; 1.3% to 1.5% belongs to the top ten. Source material: whole blood. The source is an adult who was a healthcare worker with PCR-confirmed SARS-CoV-2 infection or an uninfected control (not recorded which).

This clonotype was seen at least ten times. This chain joins TRBV5-6 and TRBJ2-7, with D perhaps TRBD2 (7 bases). This CDR3 is 17 amino acids long. Germline V gives CDR1 SGHDT, CDR2 YYEEEE. V was pared by 2 bases and J by 3 bases, with 21 bases between. The CDR3 loop is CASSFWGGTGTYYEQYF. The CDR3 nucleotides read TGTGCCAGCAGCTTTTGGGGGGGCACGGGGACATACTACGAGCAGTACTTC.

V gene TRBV30 combines with J gene TRBJ2-7; D may correspond to TRBD1 or TRBD2 (5 bases each). The ends were cut back, 3 bases at V and 5 bases at J, with 20 bases in the middle. The CDR3 has 15 residues. CDR1 and CDR2 (germline): GTSNPN, SVGIG (reference sequence). The CDR3 DNA reads TGTGCCTGGAGCCCCGGGACCCTAGTTAGCCACGAGCAGTACTTC. Its translation: CAWSPGTLVSHEQYF.

This clonotype occurred a few times. The V call is TRBV7-9, the J call TRBJ1-2; D is perhaps TRBD1 (6 bases). CDR1 SEHNR and CDR2 FQNEAQ come from the germline V gene (reference sequence). The CDR3 has 12 residues. The CDR3 is CATLRGDYGYTF. The CDR3 DNA reads TGTGCAACCCTCAGGGGCGACTATGGCTACACCTTC. The variable domain in full, completed from reference TRBV7-9 and TRBJ1-2, reads DTGVSQNPRHKITKRGQNVTFRCDPISEHNRLYWYRQTLGQGPEFLTYFQNEAQLEKSRLLSDRFSAERPKGSFSTLEIQRTEQGDSAMYLCATLRGDYGYTFGSGTRLTVV.

This chain connects TRBV5-1 to TRBJ2-3; TRBD2 aligns across 7 bases. Looked up from germline, CDR1 is SGHRS and CDR2 is YFSETQ. The CDR3 is 16 amino acids. Germline trimming cut 4 bases from V and 1 base from J; bases unmatched to any gene: 9. The CDR3 DNA sequence: TGCGCCAGCAGCCGTCAGCGGGGCGGGGGCACAGATACGCAGTATTTT. This codes for CASSRQRGGGTDTQYF.

This clonotype was counted a few times. The genes are TRBV7-9 and TRBJ2-2; TRBD2 might be the D (5 bases). The CDR3 is 14 residues long. The V and J ends lost 4 bases and 3 bases respectively, with 9 bases between them. Germline V CDR1 and CDR2: SEHNR, FQNEAQ (reference sequence). The CDR3 is CASSSGRDTGELFF. The DNA for the CDR3 is TGTGCCAGCAGCTCTGGGCGGGACACCGGGGAGCTGTTTTTT.

V usage is TRBV9 and J usage is TRBJ1-1, with 9 nucleotides matching TRBD1. CDR3 size: 14 residues. Germline CDR1 and CDR2: SGDLS and YYNGEE. V gave up 3 bases and J gave up 3 bases; unmatched junction bases: 3. This CDR3 reads CASSGRTGDTEAFF. Here the CDR3 DNA reads TGTGCCAGCAGCGGTAGGACAGGGGACACTGAAGCTTTCTTT.

The chain links TRBV20-1 to TRBJ1-5; D is unclear. Germline V CDR1 and CDR2: DFQATT, SNEGSKA (reference sequence). Trimming removed 1 base from V and 0 bases from J, with 7 bases in between. The CDR3 contains 14 residues. In DNA, the CDR3 is TGCAGTGCTAGAGGGCCCGGTAGCAATCAGCCCCAGCATTTT. Its protein product is CSARGPGSNQPQHF.

For this clonotype: Because the CDR3 is missing its conserved closing phenylalanine or tryptophan, this is likely a read error. This rearrangement joins TRBV6-6 to TRBJ1-2; D remains ambiguous. Per germline, CDR1 MNHNY and CDR2 SVGAGI (reference sequence). The V gene lost 6 bases and the J gene lost 8 bases, with 25 bases spanning the gap. This CDR3 comprises 16 residues. CDR3 coding DNA: TGTGCCAGCAGCGATCAGGCCCCAAGCACCTGGGAAGGCTACACCTCC. Translation: CASSDQAPSTWEGYTS.

CDR3 coding DNA: TGTGCCACCAGCAGCCCAGGGAGGTCCGGGGAGCTGTTTTTT. Its protein is CATSSPGRSGELFF. V and J are TRBV15 and TRBJ2-2; TRBD2 is a possible D gene (6 bases). The CDR3 sequence is 14 residues long. Germline loops: CDR1 LNHNV, CDR2 YYDKDF (reference sequence). V was clipped by 3 bases and J by 6 bases, with 11 bases between them.

With regard to this clonotype: Mismatch with germline at one junction end may stem from a read error. The chain has TRBV12-3 or TRBV12-4 and TRBJ1-5; D uncertain. The CDR3 loop spans 13 amino acids. CDR3 amino acids: CASSLGSSQPQHF. CDR3 nucleotide sequence: TGTGCCAGCAGTTTAGGCAGCAGTCAGCCCCAGCATTTT.

There are many counts of this clonotype. The chain carries TRBV12-3 or TRBV12-4 and TRBJ2-7; no clear D. The CDR3 has 11 residues. V gave up 4 bases and J gave up 9 bases, with 10 bases separating them. The CDR3, as DNA: TGTGCCAGCAGTTCGGGCCTGTCGCAGTACTTC. Amino acid sequence: CASSSGLSQYF.

The rearrangement joins TRBV29-1 to TRBJ2-5; TRBD1 might be the D (6 bases). This CDR3 contains 13 residues. Trimming shortened V by 6 bases and J by 2 bases, and 13 bases separated the two germline ends. Germline V gene data show CDR1 as SQVTM and CDR2 as ANQGSEA. CDR3 in amino acids: CSVLYRDQETQYF. DNA of the CDR3: TGCAGCGTGTTATACAGGGATCAAGAGACCCAGTACTTC.

This clonotype occurred many times. The chain has TRBV6-5 and TRBJ1-2; D gene unclear. The CDR3 consists of 13 residues. V was shortened by 4 bases and J by 4 bases, with 10 bases between the two germline ends. The germline V gene encodes CDR1 MNHEY and CDR2 SVGAGI. CDR3 sequence: CASSFSGSYGYTF. The CDR3 DNA sequence: TGTGCCAGCAGTTTTTCGGGTAGCTATGGCTACACCTTC.

There are a few counts of this clonotype. The V gene is TRBV11-2, the J gene TRBJ2-1; 9 bases agree with TRBD1. The CDR3 is 17 amino acids. V was pared by 4 bases and J by 2 bases, with 9 bases of the junction left unmatched. Per the germline V gene, CDR1 is SGHAT and CDR2 is FQNNGV. The CDR3 region is CASSSPGQGKTYNEQFF. In DNA form, the CDR3 reads TGTGCCAGCAGCTCACCGGGACAGGGAAAGACCTACAATGAGCAGTTCTTC.

This clonotype was seen at least ten times. The chain carries TRBV10-3 and TRBJ1-2; TRBD1 might be the D (5 bases). This CDR3 contains 15 residues. The germline V gene has CDR1 ENHRY and CDR2 SYGVKD. V was pared by 0 bases and J by 2 bases, with 10 bases between. In DNA form, the CDR3 reads TGTGCCATCAGTGAGTCAGCAGGGAACAACTATGGCTACACCTTC. This gives the protein CAISESAGNNYGYTF.

Ten or more counts support this clonotype. This rearrangement joins TRBV7-3 to TRBJ1-1; 8 nucleotides match TRBD1. The CDR3 is 17 residues long. Losses at the gene ends were 2 bases for V and 0 bases for J; bases not matched to a gene: 8. Germline CDR1 reads SGHTA; CDR2 reads FQGTGA. The DNA of the CDR3 is TGTGCCAGCAGCTTACTTCAGGGGGCGCGGATGAACACTGAAGCTTTCTTT. Its protein product is CASSLLQGARMNTEAFF.

In its sample, this clonotype was seen a few times. The chain uses TRBV14 and TRBJ1-6; D may be TRBD1 (6 bases). This CDR3 comprises 14 residues. Germline CDR1 SGHDN, CDR2 FVKESK. With 5 bases removed from V and 7 bases from J, the gap between germline ends came to 12 bases. CDR3 sequence reads: CASSSGVGNSPLHF. CDR3 coding DNA: TGTGCCAGCAGCTCAGGGGTTGGGAATTCACCCCTCCACTTT.

The chain joins TRBV12-3 or TRBV12-4 to TRBJ2-1; 8 bases are a match to TRBD2. The CDR3 consists of 15 residues. The trim removed 5 bases at V and 4 bases at J, leaving 7 bases unmatched. As DNA, the CDR3 is TGTGCCAGCAGTCCGCGGGGGGCTGGTTACAATGAGCAGTTCTTC. Translated: CASSPRGAGYNEQFF.

The chain uses TRBV12-3 or TRBV12-4 and TRBJ1-1; 10 bases fit TRBD1. This CDR3 has 15 amino acids. After removal of 0 bases from V and 9 bases from J, the junction contained 7 bases not matched to a gene. The CDR3 coding sequence is TGTGCCAGCAGTTTAGCGTCGGGACAGGGGATTAAAGCTTTCTTT. Its translation is CASSLASGQGIKAFF.

This clonotype has at least ten counts. The chain joins TRBV6-2 or TRBV6-3 to TRBJ2-1, with D perhaps matching TRBD2 (6 bases). This CDR3 spans 16 amino acids. V shed 3 bases and J shed 5 bases, with 17 bases lying between them. The germline gives CDR1 MNHEY, CDR2 SVGEGT. The CDR3 protein is CASSYPFEEGNNEQFF. In DNA, the CDR3 is TGTGCCAGCAGTTATCCCTTTGAGGAGGGTAACAATGAGCAGTTCTTC.

There are many counts of this clonotype. This rearrangement joins TRBV11-2 to TRBJ2-5; D possibly uses TRBD1 or TRBD2 (5 bases each). Between the trimmed V and J ends, which lost 1 base and 7 bases, there was a span of 13 bases. Germline V CDR1 and CDR2: SGHAT, FQNNGV. There are 14 residues in the CDR3. As DNA, the CDR3 is TGTGCCAGCAGCTTAGGGGGCCTCCGGGGGACCCAGTACTTC. This translates into CASSLGGLRGTQYF.

This clonotype was counted at least ten times. This chain connects TRBV12-3 or TRBV12-4 to TRBJ1-1; 9 bases are a match to TRBD1. V gave up 3 bases and J gave up 0 bases; unmatched junction bases: 5. The CDR3 extends over 16 amino acids. CDR3 region: CASSLARDRVNTEAFF. The CDR3 coding sequence is TGTGCCAGCAGTTTGGCCCGGGACAGGGTGAACACTGAAGCTTTCTTT.

This clonotype has just a few counts. The genes are TRBV5-4 and TRBJ2-5; D is unresolved. Germline CDR1 SGHNT, CDR2 YYREEE (reference sequence). The CDR3 covers 13 residues. The V end was cut by 4 bases, the J end by 2 bases, with 9 bases between. CDR3 sequence (DNA): TGTGCCAGCAGCCAGACTCGGCAAGAGACCCAGTACTTC. Amino acid sequence: CASSQTRQETQYF.